A selection of T cell receptor beta chains follows, all from one sample in a study of shared clonotypes between healthy human individuals. This table comes from immunoSEQ multiplex PCR, and its TCRdb copy is limited to in-frame clones, with some not included. Among more than 850,000 clones listed, 78% were seen once. The specimen sequenced was memory CD4+ T cells from PBMCs. These receptors originate from a man in his late teens or twenties in good health. Some clones in this sample may be carry-over from other donors' samples. Each CDR3 is given with its conserved first and last residue. A D gene is named only where the DNA matches it firmly. Size values are once, few and many counts, or a class for expanded clones, and some rows have none.

D: NA; size: few; J: TRBJ2-1; V: TRBV6-1; DNA: TGTGCCAGCAAGGGACTTCCTCACAATGAGCAGTTCTTC; CDR3: CASKGLPHNEQFF
D: TRBD2; size: NA; J: TRBJ2-2; V: TRBV7-9; DNA: TGTGCCAGCACCCTGACTAGCGCCGGGGAGCTGTTTTTT; CDR3: CASTLTSAGELFF
D: TRBD2; size: NA; J: TRBJ2-7; V: TRBV7-8; DNA: TGTGCCAGCAGCCCTAGCGGGAGGAGGTACGAGCAGTACTTC; CDR3: CASSPSGRRYEQYF
D: TRBD1; size: NA; J: TRBJ1-1; V: TRBV7-9; DNA: TGTGCCAGCAGCTTAAGACAGGGGAGCACTGAAGCTTTCTTT; CDR3: CASSLRQGSTEAFF
D: NA; size: few; J: TRBJ1-4; V: TRBV15; DNA: TGTGCCACCAGCAGAGAGGGTAGCAGGGTAGGAGAAAAACTGTTTTTT; CDR3: CATSREGSRVGEKLFF
D: TRBD2; size: NA; J: TRBJ2-7; V: TRBV18; DNA: TGTGCCAGCTCGGGGGGAGGGCCCTACGAGCAGTACTTC; CDR3: CASSGGGPYEQYF
D: TRBD2; size: NA; J: TRBJ2-3; V: TRBV7-9; DNA: TGTGCCAGCAGCCTAGGGGTAGCGGGACGCAATACGCAGTATTTT; CDR3: CASSLGVAGRNTQYF
D: TRBD1; size: NA; J: TRBJ2-7; V: TRBV27; DNA: TGTGCCAGCAGGGTGGACAGGGATATGAGCGAGCAGTACTTC; CDR3: CASRVDRDMSEQYF
D: NA; size: NA; J: TRBJ2-2; V: TRBV29-1; DNA: TGCAGCGTTGAAAGGGGGATCGGCACCGGGGAGCTGTTTTTT; CDR3: CSVERGIGTGELFF
D: NA; size: many; J: TRBJ2-1; V: TRBV9; DNA: TGTGCCAGCAGCGTAGCTACTGGTGGAAGCTCCTACAATGAGCAGTTCTTC; CDR3: CASSVATGGSSYNEQFF
D: NA; size: NA; J: TRBJ2-4; V: TRBV5-1; DNA: TGCGCCAGCAGCTTGGGCTACCAGGACATTCAGTACTTC; CDR3: CASSLGYQDIQYF
D: NA; size: NA; J: TRBJ2-1; V: TRBV10-2; DNA: TGCGCCAGCACGTGGCGAAATGAGCAGTTCTTC; CDR3: CASTWRNEQFF
D: NA; size: NA; J: TRBJ2-7; V: TRBV7-2; DNA: TGTGCCAGCAGCTTAGATGTCTGGGACACAGACGAGCAGTACTTC; CDR3: CASSLDVWDTDEQYF
D: NA; size: NA; J: TRBJ2-7; V: TRBV6-5; DNA: TGTGCCAGCAGTTCCCACAGGGTAGATTCCTACGAGCAGTACTTC; CDR3: CASSSHRVDSYEQYF
D: NA; size: many; J: TRBJ2-3; V: TRBV29-1; DNA: TGCAGCGCCGCGGGACAGCGAGCCACAGATACGCAGTATTTT; CDR3: CSAAGQRATDTQYF
D: NA; size: NA; J: TRBJ1-4; V: TRBV4-2; DNA: TGTGCCAGCAGCCAAGCCCCCGGGCTCGGGGAAAAACTGTTTTTT; CDR3: CASSQAPGLGEKLFF
D: TRBD1; size: NA; J: TRBJ2-7; V: TRBV18; DNA: TGTGCCAGCTCACGGCCGGGACAGCCCTACGAGCAGTACTTC; CDR3: CASSRPGQPYEQYF
D: NA; size: NA; J: TRBJ1-4; V: TRBV27; DNA: TGTGCCAGCAGTTTACAAGGACAGTTTGGGAAACTGTTTTTT; CDR3: CASSLQGQFGKLFF
D: TRBD1; size: NA; J: TRBJ1-5; V: TRBV28; DNA: TGTGCCAGCAGTCCTCTGGGACAGTCCAATCAGCCCCAGCATTTT; CDR3: CASSPLGQSNQPQHF
D: NA; size: NA; J: TRBJ1-3; V: TRBV6-1; DNA: TGTGCCAGCAGCCCCCTTCCCGGCTCTGGAAACACCATATATTTT; CDR3: CASSPLPGSGNTIYF
D: NA; size: NA; J: TRBJ2-3; V: TRBV14; DNA: TGTGCCAGCAGCCAAGAACTGACGGCTCCCTGGGATACGCAGTATTTT; CDR3: CASSQELTAPWDTQYF
D: NA; size: NA; J: TRBJ1-3; V: TRBV18; DNA: TGTGCCAGCTCACCCGTTGGGAACTCTGGAAACACCATATATTTT; CDR3: CASSPVGNSGNTIYF
D: NA; size: NA; J: TRBJ1-3; V: TRBV6-6; DNA: TGTGCCACCACCCAGGTGGCTTCTGGAAACACCATATATTTT; CDR3: CATTQVASGNTIYF
D: NA; size: NA; J: TRBJ2-7; V: TRBV6-4; DNA: TGTGCCAGCAACCGAGGGGCAGGGCCCTACGAGCAGTACTTC; CDR3: CASNRGAGPYEQYF
D: TRBD1; size: NA; J: TRBJ2-5; V: TRBV7-9; DNA: TGTGCCAGCAGCCCCCCCCCGGGACAGGGTTTAGAGACCCAGTACTTC; CDR3: CASSPPPGQGLETQYF
D: NA; size: NA; J: TRBJ2-2; V: TRBV21-1; DNA: TGTGCCAGCAGCAACGCCAGTTCCACCGGGGAGCTGTTTTTT; CDR3: CASSNASSTGELFF
D: TRBD1; size: many; J: TRBJ1-5; V: TRBV2; DNA: TGTGCCAGCAGCTCGGACAGGGGGCGCGATCAGCCCCAGCATTTT; CDR3: CASSSDRGRDQPQHF
D: NA; size: NA; J: TRBJ1-5; V: TRBV10-3; DNA: TGTGCCATCAGTGATGACAGATACAATCAGCCCCAGCATTTT; CDR3: CAISDDRYNQPQHF
D: NA; size: NA; J: TRBJ1-4; V: TRBV4-1; DNA: TGCGCCAGCAGCCAAGCCTTGGGAGCAGCCCACTCACTGTTTTTT; CDR3: CASSQALGAAHSLFF
D: NA; size: NA; J: TRBJ2-5; V: TRBV28; DNA: TGTGCCAGCAGTTTGGTGGGGGGCCAAGAGACCCAGTACTTC; CDR3: CASSLVGGQETQYF
D: TRBD1; size: few; J: TRBJ1-3; V: TRBV5-1; DNA: TGCGCCAGCAGCTGGGGGACAGGGAGAAACACCATATATTTT; CDR3: CASSWGTGRNTIYF
D: NA; size: many; J: TRBJ1-2; V: TRBV2; DNA: TGTGCCAGCAGTGAAGCGGGAACAGGGTCGGGTAGTGGCTACACCTTC; CDR3: CASSEAGTGSGSGYTF
D: NA; size: NA; J: TRBJ2-6; V: TRBV6-1; DNA: TGTGCCAGCAGTGAACCCCGCTACCGAACCAGCTCTGGGGCCAACGTCCTGACTTTC; CDR3: CASSEPRYRTSSGANVLTF
D: NA; size: few; J: TRBJ2-1; V: TRBV4-1; DNA: TGCGCCAGCAGCCAGGCCGGGACAAACTGGCGTGAGCAGTTCTTC; CDR3: CASSQAGTNWREQFF
D: NA; size: few; J: TRBJ2-2; V: TRBV7-3; DNA: TGTGCCAGCAGCTTATCATCCAGGGCGAACACCGGGGAGCTGTTTTTT; CDR3: CASSLSSRANTGELFF
D: NA; size: NA; J: TRBJ2-7; V: TRBV10-2; DNA: TGCGCCGGATCCCCGGGACTCTTAAACGAGCAGTACTTC; CDR3: CAGSPGLLNEQYF
D: NA; size: NA; J: TRBJ2-7; V: TRBV28; DNA: TGTGCCAGCACCTTAACCTGGGACACGGTCTACGAGCAGTACTTC; CDR3: CASTLTWDTVYEQYF
D: NA; size: NA; J: TRBJ2-2; V: TRBV7-3; DNA: TGTGCCAGCCATCCCGCATATGGCGGGGAGCTGTTTTTT; CDR3: CASHPAYGGELFF
D: NA; size: few; J: TRBJ1-1; V: TRBV5-4; DNA: TGTGCCAGCAGCGTGTCACAGTCCAACACTGAAGCTTTCTTT; CDR3: CASSVSQSNTEAFF
D: NA; size: NA; J: TRBJ1-3; V: TRBV7-8; DNA: TGTGCCAGCAGCTTAGCGGCGTTCTCTGGAAACACCATATATTTT; CDR3: CASSLAAFSGNTIYF
D: NA; size: NA; J: TRBJ2-1; V: TRBV19; DNA: TGTGCCAGTAGTATCACCACTAGCAATGAGCAGTTCTTC; CDR3: CASSITTSNEQFF
D: NA; size: NA; J: TRBJ1-4; V: TRBV2; DNA: TGTGCCAGCAGTTTCCTACCGTTCGGAGACACCGCAACTGAAAAACTGTTTTTT; CDR3: CASSFLPFGDTATEKLFF
D: NA; size: NA; J: TRBJ2-7; V: TRBV10-1; DNA: TGCGCCAGCAGTGAAGCTACGGGGGCCGCCTACGAGCAGTACTTC; CDR3: CASSEATGAAYEQYF
D: TRBD2; size: NA; J: TRBJ2-7; V: TRBV27; DNA: TGTGCCAGCAGCTCCCCTCTTCGGGGGGGCAACGAGCAGTACTTC; CDR3: CASSSPLRGGNEQYF
D: NA; size: NA; J: TRBJ1-2; V: TRBV6-5; DNA: TGTGCCAGCAGCCAGGACGGTAACTATGGCTACACCTTC; CDR3: CASSQDGNYGYTF
D: NA; size: once; J: TRBJ2-3; V: TRBV4-1; DNA: TGCGCCAGCAGCCAAGCCCTCCGGAGGAAGGATAGCACAGATACGCAGTATTTT; CDR3: CASSQALRRKDSTDTQYF
D: NA; size: few; J: TRBJ2-4; V: TRBV28; DNA: TGTGCCAGCAGTTTCGTTTGGGGAAACATTCAGTACTTC; CDR3: CASSFVWGNIQYF
D: NA; size: NA; J: TRBJ2-1; V: TRBV7-2; DNA: TGTGCCAGCAGACCTCAAAGCGGGTACAATGAGCAGTTCTTC; CDR3: CASRPQSGYNEQFF
D: NA; size: NA; J: TRBJ2-2; V: TRBV5-4; DNA: TGTGCCAGCAGCTCGACAGCGAACACCGGGGAGCTGTTTTTT; CDR3: CASSSTANTGELFF
D: TRBD1; size: once; J: TRBJ2-1; V: TRBV7-9; DNA: TGTGCCAGCAGCCCACGAGACAGGGCGAGGCGGGCTTCCTACAATGAGCAGTTCTTC; CDR3: CASSPRDRARRASYNEQFF
D: NA; size: NA; J: TRBJ2-7; V: TRBV21-1; DNA: TGTGCCAGCAGCAAAGCTTCCGGGACTAGCAACGGCTACGAGCAGTACTTC; CDR3: CASSKASGTSNGYEQYF